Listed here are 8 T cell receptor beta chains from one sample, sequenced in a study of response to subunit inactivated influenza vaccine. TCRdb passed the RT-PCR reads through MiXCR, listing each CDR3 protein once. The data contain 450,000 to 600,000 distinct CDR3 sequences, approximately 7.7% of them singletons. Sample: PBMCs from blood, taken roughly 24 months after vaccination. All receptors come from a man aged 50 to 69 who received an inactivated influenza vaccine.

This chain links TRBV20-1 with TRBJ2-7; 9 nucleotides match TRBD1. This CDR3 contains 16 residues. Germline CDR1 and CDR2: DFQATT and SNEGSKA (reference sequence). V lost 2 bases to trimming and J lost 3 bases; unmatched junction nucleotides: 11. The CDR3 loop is CSARRSGTGKYYEQYF. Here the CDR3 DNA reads TGCAGTGCTAGACGATCCGGGACAGGGAAGTACTACGAGCAGTACTTC.

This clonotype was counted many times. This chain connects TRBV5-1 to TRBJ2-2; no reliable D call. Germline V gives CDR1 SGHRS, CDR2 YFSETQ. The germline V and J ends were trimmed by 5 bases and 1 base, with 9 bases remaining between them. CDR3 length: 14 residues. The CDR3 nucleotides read TGCGCCAGCAGGGCCGGCGAGAACACCGGGGAGCTGTTTTTT. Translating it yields CASRAGENTGELFF.

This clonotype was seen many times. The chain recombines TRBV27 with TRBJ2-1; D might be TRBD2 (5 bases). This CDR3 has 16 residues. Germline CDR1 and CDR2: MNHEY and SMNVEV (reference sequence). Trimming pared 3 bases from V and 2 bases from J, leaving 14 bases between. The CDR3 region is CASSFLGRGTYNEQFF. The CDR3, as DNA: TGTGCCAGCAGTTTTCTTGGGAGAGGGACCTACAATGAGCAGTTCTTC.

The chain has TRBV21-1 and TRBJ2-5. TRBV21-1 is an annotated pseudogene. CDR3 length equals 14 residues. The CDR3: CASSKAGVEETQYF. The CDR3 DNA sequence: TGTGCCAGCAGCAAGGCCGGGGTAGAAGAGACCCAGTACTTC.

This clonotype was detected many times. CDR3 DNA sequence: TGCAGTGCTAGCATTACAGGGGCGATCCAAGAGACCCAGTACTTC. It is translated as CSASITGAIQETQYF. V and J are TRBV20-1 and TRBJ2-5, with 7 bases matching TRBD1. This CDR3 region has 15 residues. V shed 3 bases, J shed 1 base, and the junction held 8 bases outside the gene matches. The germline V gene encodes CDR1 DFQATT and CDR2 SNEGSKA (reference sequence).

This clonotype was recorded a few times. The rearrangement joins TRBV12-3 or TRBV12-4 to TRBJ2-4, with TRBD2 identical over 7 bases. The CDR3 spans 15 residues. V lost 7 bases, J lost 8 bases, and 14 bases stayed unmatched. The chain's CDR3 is CASTTAGPRYYIQYF. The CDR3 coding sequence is TGTGCCAGCACCACAGCGGGGCCCCGGTACTACATTCAGTACTTC.

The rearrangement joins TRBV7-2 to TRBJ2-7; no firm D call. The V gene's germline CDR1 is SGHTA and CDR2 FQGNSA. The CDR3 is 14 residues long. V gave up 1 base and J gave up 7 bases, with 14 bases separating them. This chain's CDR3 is CASSLVVLDPEQYF. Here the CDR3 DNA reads TGTGCCAGCAGCTTAGTCGTCCTGGACCCGGAGCAGTACTTC.

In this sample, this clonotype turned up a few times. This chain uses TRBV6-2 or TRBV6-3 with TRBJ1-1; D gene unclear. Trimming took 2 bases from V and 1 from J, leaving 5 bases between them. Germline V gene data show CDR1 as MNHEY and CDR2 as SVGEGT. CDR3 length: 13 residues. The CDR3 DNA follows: TGTGCCAGCAGTTACATGGAGAACACTGAAGCTTTCTTT. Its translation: CASSYMENTEAFF.